The T cell receptor beta chain under discussion was sequenced for a study of a mutant IDH1 vaccine in newly diagnosed glioma. As for the study in general: Treated patients comprised about 62% males and about 40% females, mean age 40.4 years. General study points: Pseudoprogression appears to have had no connection to changes in top peripheral T cell clonotypes.

Some clones are missing from TCRdb's copy, which holds only in-frame ones; the method was immunoSEQ multiplex PCR. The sample carries tens of thousands of clones, roughly 74% recorded once. Trimming removed 4 bases from V and 5 bases from J; junction bases left unmatched: 10. This CDR3 region has 15 residues. Germline V gene data show CDR1 as SGHAT and CDR2 as FQNNGV. As concerns this clone: The antigen is not known.

This sample's time point: week 35, safety follow-up. Each dose of the vaccine consisted of 300 ug of mutant IDH1 20-mer peptide, with topical imiquimod. Patients in the study were vaccinated eight times, receiving shots in weeks 1, 3, 5, 7, 11, 15, 19 and 23. Each of the donors came in with new WHO grade 3 or 4 astrocytomas that were IDH1-mutant and ATRX-lost. The source material was PBMCs, sampled from a glioma patient whose treatment included an IDH1 peptide vaccine. The V and J genes are TRBV11-2 and TRBJ1-1; 7 bases are shared with TRBD1. This TCR derives from a man aged 50-59 years with glioma. CDR3 DNA: TGTGCCAGCAGCTCCAGGCCAAGGGGGCGAACTGAAGCTTTCTTT. Encoded protein: CASSSRPRGRTEAFF.